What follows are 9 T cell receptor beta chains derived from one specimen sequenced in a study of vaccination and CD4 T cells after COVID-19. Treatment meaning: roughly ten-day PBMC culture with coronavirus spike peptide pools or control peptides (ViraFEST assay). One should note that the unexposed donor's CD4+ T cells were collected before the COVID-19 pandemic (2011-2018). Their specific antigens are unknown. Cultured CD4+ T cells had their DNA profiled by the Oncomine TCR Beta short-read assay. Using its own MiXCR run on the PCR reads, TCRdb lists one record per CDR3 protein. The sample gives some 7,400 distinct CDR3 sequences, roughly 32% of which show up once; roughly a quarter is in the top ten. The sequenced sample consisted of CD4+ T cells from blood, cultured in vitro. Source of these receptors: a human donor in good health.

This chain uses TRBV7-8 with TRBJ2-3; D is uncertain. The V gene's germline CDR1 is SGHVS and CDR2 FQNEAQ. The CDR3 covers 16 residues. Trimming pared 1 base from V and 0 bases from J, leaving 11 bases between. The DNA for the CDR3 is TGTGCCAGCAGCTTAGGAGCTTCACTAAGCACAGATACGCAGTATTTT. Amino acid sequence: CASSLGASLSTDTQYF.

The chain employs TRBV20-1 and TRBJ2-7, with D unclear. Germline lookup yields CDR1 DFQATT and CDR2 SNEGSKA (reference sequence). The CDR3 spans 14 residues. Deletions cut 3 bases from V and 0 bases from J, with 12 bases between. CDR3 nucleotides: TGCAGTGCTAGGAGGAGCCTCCTCTCCTACGAGCAGTACTTC. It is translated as CSARRSLLSYEQYF.

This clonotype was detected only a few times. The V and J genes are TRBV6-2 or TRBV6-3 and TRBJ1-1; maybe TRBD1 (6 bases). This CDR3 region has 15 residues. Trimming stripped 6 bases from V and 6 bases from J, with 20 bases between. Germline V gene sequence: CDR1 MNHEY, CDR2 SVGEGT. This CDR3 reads CASRGADAGSAEAFF. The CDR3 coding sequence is TGTGCCAGCAGGGGGGCCGATGCGGGGAGCGCTGAAGCTTTCTTT.

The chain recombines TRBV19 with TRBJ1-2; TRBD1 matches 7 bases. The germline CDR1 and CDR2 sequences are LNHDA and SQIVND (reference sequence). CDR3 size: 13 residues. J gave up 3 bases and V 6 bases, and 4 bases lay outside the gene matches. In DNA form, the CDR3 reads TGTGCCAGTAGAGGACAGGCCCACTATGGCTACACCTTC. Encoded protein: CASRGQAHYGYTF.

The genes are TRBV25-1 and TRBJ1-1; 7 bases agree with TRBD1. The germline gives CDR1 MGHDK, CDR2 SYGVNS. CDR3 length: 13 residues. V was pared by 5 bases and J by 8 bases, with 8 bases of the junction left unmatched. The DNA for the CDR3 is TGTGCCAGCAGTAGACCAAACAGGGGAGAAGCTTTCTTT. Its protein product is CASSRPNRGEAFF.

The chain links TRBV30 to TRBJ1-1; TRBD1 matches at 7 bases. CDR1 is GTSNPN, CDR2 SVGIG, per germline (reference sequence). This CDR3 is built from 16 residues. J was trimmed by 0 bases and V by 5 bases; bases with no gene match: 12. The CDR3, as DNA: TGTGCCTGGGGGACAAGGGACAGACACATGAACACTGAAGCTTTCTTT. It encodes CAWGTRDRHMNTEAFF.

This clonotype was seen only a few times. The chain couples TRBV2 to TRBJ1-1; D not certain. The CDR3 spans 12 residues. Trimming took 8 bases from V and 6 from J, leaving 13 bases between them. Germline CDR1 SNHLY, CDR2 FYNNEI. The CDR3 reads CASGDDGPEAFF. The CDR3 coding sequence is TGTGCCAGCGGCGATGACGGACCTGAAGCTTTCTTT.

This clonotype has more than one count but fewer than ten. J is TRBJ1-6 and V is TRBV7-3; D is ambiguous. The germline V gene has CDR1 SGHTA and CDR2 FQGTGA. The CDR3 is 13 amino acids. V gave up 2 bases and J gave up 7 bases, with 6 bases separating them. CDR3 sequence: CASSLLMNSPLHF. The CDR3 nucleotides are TGTGCCAGCAGCTTATTGATGAATTCACCCCTCCACTTT.

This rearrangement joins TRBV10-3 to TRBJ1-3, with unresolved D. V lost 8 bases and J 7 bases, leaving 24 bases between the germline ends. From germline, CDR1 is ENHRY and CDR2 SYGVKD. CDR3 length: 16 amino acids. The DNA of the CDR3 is TGTGCCATCTCCGGACGCGACTCCACTTCCGGGAACACCATATATTTT. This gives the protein CAISGRDSTSGNTIYF.